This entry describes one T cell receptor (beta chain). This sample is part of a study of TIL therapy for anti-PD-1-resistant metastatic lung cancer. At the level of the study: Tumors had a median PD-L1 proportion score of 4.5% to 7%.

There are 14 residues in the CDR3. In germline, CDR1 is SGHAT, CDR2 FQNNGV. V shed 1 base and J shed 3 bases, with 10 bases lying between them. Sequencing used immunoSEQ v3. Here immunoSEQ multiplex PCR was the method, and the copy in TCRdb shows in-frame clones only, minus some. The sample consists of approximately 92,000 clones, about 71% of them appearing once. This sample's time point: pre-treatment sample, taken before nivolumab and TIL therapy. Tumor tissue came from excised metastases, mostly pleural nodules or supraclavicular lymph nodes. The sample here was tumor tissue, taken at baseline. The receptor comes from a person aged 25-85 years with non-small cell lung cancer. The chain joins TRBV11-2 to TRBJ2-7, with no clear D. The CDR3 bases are TGTGCCAGCAGCTTAGGATACAGCAGCTACGAGCAGTACTTC. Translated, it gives CASSLGYSSYEQYF. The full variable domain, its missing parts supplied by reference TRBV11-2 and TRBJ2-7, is EAGVAQSPRYKIIEKRQSVAFWCNPISGHATLYWYQQILGQGPKLLIQFQNNGVVDDSQLPKDRFSAERLKGVDSTLKIQPAKLEDSAVYLCASSLGYSSYEQYFGPGTRLTVT.